Below, 32 T cell receptor beta chains from the same sample are listed, as sequenced in a study of shared clonotypes between healthy human individuals. Sequencing used immunoSEQ multiplex PCR; TCRdb keeps in-frame clones, though not all of them. The sample shows under 1,100,000 clones, approximately 80% of them seen only once. The sample taken for sequencing was memory CD4+ T cells from PBMCs. Subset defined: CD45RA-negative fraction. The receptors derive from a man aged 18 to 29 in good health. Some clones in this sample may be carry-over from other donors' samples.

This chain uses TRBV7-2 with TRBJ1-4; D unclear. This CDR3 has 14 residues. The V gene lost 3 bases and the J gene lost 5 bases, with 10 bases spanning the gap. Germline V gene lookup returns CDR1 SGHTA and CDR2 FQGNSA. CDR3 protein: CASSFEVLNEKLFF. In nucleotides, the CDR3 is TGTGCCAGCAGCTTTGAAGTACTAAATGAAAAACTGTTTTTT. Together with reference TRBV7-2 and TRBJ1-4, the CDR3 gives the full variable domain: GAGVSQSPSNKVTEKGKDVELRCDPISGHTALYWYRQSLGQGLEFLIYFQGNSAPDKSGLPSDRFSAERTGGSVSTLTIQRTQQEDSAVYLCASSFEVLNEKLFFGSGTQLSVL.

This clone was detected a few times. The chain joins TRBV18 to TRBJ1-1; D ambiguous. Trimming removed 5 bases from V and 1 base from J, with 14 bases in between. The CDR3 has 15 amino acids. CDR1 is KGHSH, CDR2 LQKENI, per germline. The CDR3 sequence is CASSNGRSQNTEAFF. As DNA, the CDR3 is TGTGCCAGCTCAAACGGGCGGTCCCAGAACACTGAAGCTTTCTTT.

This rearrangement joins TRBV5-1 to TRBJ2-4; 10 nucleotides align to TRBD2. After removal of 2 bases from V and 8 bases from J, the junction contained 4 bases not matched to a gene. Germline values: CDR1 SGHRS, CDR2 YFSETQ. This CDR3 has 14 amino acids. In nucleotides, the CDR3 is TGCGCCAGCAGCTTATCTAGCGGGAGCGACATTCAGTACTTC. Encoded protein: CASSLSSGSDIQYF.

The chain carries TRBV6-1 and TRBJ2-2; TRBD1 or TRBD2 may be the D gene (5 bases each). The CDR3 spans 13 residues. The germline CDR1 and CDR2 sequences are MNHNS and SASEGT. The V end lost 6 bases, the J end lost 1 base, and 6 bases lay between the germline ends. The CDR3 loop reads CASRGVNTGELFF. CDR3 coding DNA: TGTGCCAGCAGGGGGGTGAACACCGGGGAGCTGTTTTTT.

In the case of this clone: This clone may be a read error of a much larger clone one base away. This same CDR3 is encoded by further DNA sequences in the sample. The rearrangement uses TRBV28 and TRBJ2-6; perhaps TRBD1 as D (6 bases). The CDR3 has 14 amino acids. The germline CDR1 and CDR2 sequences are MDHEN and SYDVKM. This CDR3 is CASSQSSGANVLTF. In DNA form, the CDR3 reads TGTGCCAGCAGCCAAAGTTCAGGGGCCAACGTCTTGACTTTC.

This chain connects TRBV21-1 to TRBJ2-5; TRBD1 reflects the table's D call only, with no check against the DNA. TRBV21-1 is tagged as a pseudogene. This CDR3 has 15 residues. DNA of the CDR3: TGTGCCAGCACCGCAGGGACAGCCTCCCAAGAGACCCAGTACTTC. Its protein is CASTAGTASQETQYF.

Only a few counts were recorded for this clone. This chain joins TRBV10-2 and TRBJ2-2; unclear D gene. Deletions cut 3 bases from V and 0 bases from J, with 8 bases between. The CDR3 length is 15 residues. CDR1 and CDR2 (germline): WSHSY, SAAADI. The CDR3 DNA follows: TGCGCCAGCAGTGATGGGCTCACGAACACCGGGGAGCTGTTTTTT. Its protein is CASSDGLTNTGELFF.

A few counts support this clone. The chain carries TRBV7-6 and TRBJ1-5; D ambiguous. Trimming shortened V by 2 bases and J by 3 bases, and 8 bases separated the two germline ends. In germline, CDR1 is SGHVS, CDR2 FNYEAQ. The CDR3 has 14 amino acids. Here the CDR3 reads CASSLQSTNQPQHF. The CDR3 nucleotides read TGTGCCAGCAGCTTACAATCCACCAATCAGCCCCAGCATTTT.

The chain carries TRBV25-1 and TRBJ2-1; D ambiguous. CDR3 length equals 15 residues. V lost 0 bases and J lost 4, with 10 bases in between. Germline V CDR1 and CDR2: MGHDK, SYGVNS. As DNA, the CDR3 is TGTGCCAGCAGTGAATATGGCGGACGGTACAATGAGCAGTTCTTC. Translating it yields CASSEYGGRYNEQFF.

This rearrangement joins TRBV5-6 to TRBJ1-2; 9 bases line up with TRBD1. The V gene end was trimmed by 2 bases and the J gene end by 8 bases; junction bases not matched to a gene: 10. This CDR3 is 15 amino acids long. The germline CDR1 and CDR2 sequences are SGHDT and YYEEEE. The CDR3 DNA reads as TGTGCCAGCAGCTTTGACGGACAGGGGTGGGTAGGCTACACCTTC. Its protein product is CASSFDGQGWVGYTF. Full variable domain (remainder filled in from reference TRBV5-6 and TRBJ1-2): DAGVTQSPTHLIKTRGQQVTLRCSPKSGHDTVSWYQQALGQGPQFIFQYYEEEERQRGNFPDRFSGHQFPNYSSELNVNALLLGDSALYLCASSFDGQGWVGYTFGSGTRLTVV.

The rearrangement links TRBV7-2 to TRBJ2-3, with D perhaps matching TRBD1 (6 bases). The CDR3 consists of 15 residues. CDR1 is SGHTA and CDR2 is FQGNSA in the germline V gene. Trimming removed 5 bases at V and 0 bases at J, with 12 bases between. Written as DNA, the CDR3 is TGTGCCAGCAGCGCCCTGGGGGCGAGCACAGATACGCAGTATTTT. This sequence encodes CASSALGASTDTQYF. Complete variable domain (other parts from reference TRBV7-2 and TRBJ2-3): GAGVSQSPSNKVTEKGKDVELRCDPISGHTALYWYRQSLGQGLEFLIYFQGNSAPDKSGLPSDRFSAERTGGSVSTLTIQRTQQEDSAVYLCASSALGASTDTQYFGPGTRLTVL.

In regard to this clone: Other DNA sequences in this sample translate to the same CDR3. The rearrangement uses TRBV28 and TRBJ2-7; TRBD2 might be the D (7 bases). This CDR3 region has 13 residues. Germline V lookup: CDR1 MDHEN, CDR2 SYDVKM. V lost 5 bases to trimming and J lost 3 bases, with 11 bases between them. The CDR3 here is CASSRGGDYEQYF. CDR3 DNA: TGTGCCAGCAGTAGGGGGGGCGACTACGAGCAGTACTTC.

With regard to this clone: Other DNA sequences in this specimen translate into the identical CDR3. This chain joins TRBV30 and TRBJ2-3, with 10 bases aligning to TRBD1. Germline V lookup: CDR1 GTSNPN, CDR2 SVGIG (reference sequence). The J segment lost 4 bases and the V segment lost 3 bases, leaving 1 base of the junction unmatched. The CDR3 sequence is 13 residues long. The DNA for the CDR3 is TGTGCCTGGAGCGGACAGGGGGCAGATACGCAGTATTTT. Translation gives CAWSGQGADTQYF. The entire variable domain, with the rest obtained from reference TRBV30 and TRBJ2-3, is as follows: SQTIHQWPATLVQPVGSPLSLECTVEGTSNPNLYWYRQAAGRGLQLLFYSVGIGQISSEVPQNLSASRPQDRQFILSSKKLLLSDSGFYLCAWSGQGADTQYFGPGTRLTVL.

This rearrangement joins TRBV18 to TRBJ1-5; no clear D gene. CDR1 KGHSH and CDR2 LQKENI come from the germline V gene. Trimming removed 3 bases from V and 7 bases from J, with 10 bases in between. This CDR3 contains 13 residues. The CDR3 protein is CASSPSEDQPQHF. As DNA, the CDR3 is TGTGCCAGCTCACCGTCAGAGGACCAGCCCCAGCATTTT. The full variable domain, with the rest looked up from reference TRBV18 and TRBJ1-5, is NAGVMQNPRHLVRRRGQEARLRCSPMKGHSHVYWYRQLPEEGLKFMVYLQKENIIDESGMPKERFSAEFPKEGPSILRIQQVVRGDSAAYFCASSPSEDQPQHFGDGTRLSIL.

The chain joins TRBV27 to TRBJ2-7, with 12 bases lining up with TRBD2. This CDR3 contains 17 residues. The germline gives CDR1 MNHEY, CDR2 SMNVEV (reference sequence). Trimming took 6 bases from V and 2 from J; bases not matched to a gene: 11. This chain's CDR3 is CASSRRASGRAPYEQYF. The CDR3 DNA reads TGTGCCAGCAGCCGAAGGGCTAGCGGGAGGGCCCCCTACGAGCAGTACTTC.

This clone was seen only a few times. This rearrangement joins TRBV29-1 to TRBJ2-3, with TRBD2 as a possible D gene (6 bases). The germline gives CDR1 SQVTM, CDR2 ANQGSEA. The CDR3 consists of 14 residues. V shed 2 bases and J shed 0 bases, with 9 bases lying between them. CDR3 sequence (DNA): TGCAGCGTTGAAACCCGGGGGAGCACAGATACGCAGTATTTT. Its translation is CSVETRGSTDTQYF.

The chain couples TRBV28 to TRBJ2-7, with D maybe TRBD2 (5 bases). This CDR3 has 12 residues. V shed 6 bases and J shed 4 bases, with 10 bases lying between them. The germline CDR1 and CDR2 sequences are MDHEN and SYDVKM. The CDR3 is CASRRLPYEQYF. CDR3 in DNA: TGTGCCAGCAGGAGACTACCTTACGAGCAGTACTTC.

V is TRBV5-1 and J is TRBJ1-2; no clear D gene. This CDR3 is built from 15 residues. In germline, CDR1 is SGHRS, CDR2 YFSETQ. Trimming cost V 0 bases and J 6 bases, with 15 bases left between them. CDR3 bases: TGCGCCAGCAGCTTGGAAGGAGGGCCCCCCGATGGCTACACCTTC. Its translation is CASSLEGGPPDGYTF.

Points on this clone: The same CDR3 arises from other DNA sequences in this sample as well. The chain combines TRBV7-6 with TRBJ2-5, with D hard to call. There are 11 residues in the CDR3. Trimming left V 3 bases short and J 5 bases short, with 4 bases between. Germline lookup yields CDR1 SGHVS and CDR2 FNYEAQ. The CDR3 protein is CASSFRETQYF. In nucleotides, the CDR3 is TGTGCCAGCAGCTTCAGGGAGACCCAGTACTTC. Using reference TRBV7-6 and TRBJ2-5 for the parts outside the CDR3, the full variable domain is GAGVSQSPRYKVTKRGQDVALRCDPISGHVSLYWYRQALGQGPEFLTYFNYEAQQDKSGLPNDRFSAERPEGSISTLTIQRTEQRDSAMYRCASSFRETQYFGPGTRLLVL.

The chain carries TRBV30 and TRBJ2-2, with 7 bases lining up with TRBD2. Germline V CDR1 and CDR2: GTSNPN, SVGIG (reference sequence). Trimming removed 5 bases from V and 4 bases from J; junction bases left unmatched: 7. CDR3 length: 14 residues. CDR3 protein: CAWGAGVTTGELFF. The CDR3 DNA reads as TGTGCCTGGGGGGCGGGAGTCACCACCGGGGAGCTGTTTTTT.

The gene calls are TRBV9 and TRBJ2-5; a weak D match, TRBD1 (6 bases). CDR3 size: 13 residues. The ends were cut back, 1 base at V and 3 bases at J, with 7 bases in the middle. Germline V CDR1 and CDR2: SGDLS, YYNGEE. The CDR3 sequence is CASSVRQEETQYF. The CDR3 DNA sequence: TGTGCCAGCAGCGTAAGACAGGAAGAGACCCAGTACTTC.

The chain has TRBV11-2 and TRBJ2-5; 12 bases line up with TRBD2. The ends lost 4 bases at V and 4 bases at J; junction bases unmatched: 1. CDR1 is SGHAT and CDR2 is FQNNGV in the germline V gene. CDR3 length: 14 residues. CDR3 sequence (DNA): TGTGCCAGCAGCTCACTAGCGGGAGGAGAGACCCAGTACTTC. Translated, it gives CASSSLAGGETQYF.

This clone occurred a few times. The chain uses TRBV6-6 and TRBJ2-7; D is uncertain. The CDR3 is 13 residues long. V gave up 7 bases and J gave up 1 base, with 11 bases separating them. Germline V gives CDR1 MNHNY, CDR2 SVGAGI (reference sequence). CDR3 in amino acids: CASTPPGSYEQYF. CDR3 in DNA: TGTGCCAGCACACCCCCCGGATCCTACGAGCAGTACTTC.

This chain connects TRBV18 to TRBJ2-2; 9 bases align to TRBD1. This CDR3 spans 15 amino acids. Trimming at V came to 6 bases and at J to 6 bases, leaving 8 bases not matched to a gene. Germline V lookup: CDR1 KGHSH, CDR2 LQKENI. For the CDR3, the DNA is TGTGCCAGCTCGTCGGGGACAGGGTCGGCCGGGGAGCTGTTTTTT. Its translation: CASSSGTGSAGELFF.

This chain uses TRBV2 with TRBJ2-1, with 7 bases identical to TRBD2. This CDR3 is 11 amino acids long. The J segment lost 6 bases and the V segment lost 8 bases, leaving 1 base of the junction unmatched. CDR1 is SNHLY and CDR2 is FYNNEI in the germline V gene. CDR3 nucleotides: TGTGCCAGCGGGACTATCAATGAGCAGTTCTTC. This sequence encodes CASGTINEQFF.

The rearrangement links TRBV5-1 to TRBJ1-4, with a weak D call TRBD1 (6 bases). The CDR3 has 14 amino acids. Trimming took off 1 base at V and 7 bases at J, with 11 bases between the two ends. The germline CDR1 and CDR2 sequences are SGHRS and YFSETQ. The CDR3 here is CASSLFVGGEKLFF. The DNA for the CDR3 is TGCGCCAGCAGCTTGTTCGTAGGGGGTGAAAAACTGTTTTTT. The variable domain in full, completed from reference TRBV5-1 and TRBJ1-4, reads KAGVTQTPRYLIKTRGQQVTLSCSPISGHRSVSWYQQTPGQGLQFLFEYFSETQRNKGNFPGRFSGRQFSNSRSEMNVSTLELGDSALYLCASSLFVGGEKLFFGSGTQLSVL.

This rearrangement joins TRBV6-1 to TRBJ2-3, with D possibly being TRBD1 (5 bases). V lost 0 bases and J lost 2, with 9 bases in between. Germline CDR1 MNHNS, CDR2 SASEGT. This CDR3 is 15 amino acids long. CDR3 DNA: TGTGCCAGCAGTGAAGCGGCAGGGCACACAGATACGCAGTATTTT. Its protein is CASSEAAGHTDTQYF.

For this clone: This sample also contains other DNA sequences that code for the same CDR3. This rearrangement joins TRBV5-1 to TRBJ2-3; D is ambiguous. CDR1 is SGHRS, CDR2 YFSETQ, per germline. Trimming took off 3 bases at V and 2 bases at J, with 10 bases between the two ends. The CDR3 runs 14 residues. Here the CDR3 DNA reads TGCGCCAGCAGCTCCACGGGTCTCACAGATACGCAGTATTTT. Residues: CASSSTGLTDTQYF.

The chain employs TRBV13 and TRBJ2-2; maybe TRBD2 (6 bases). The V gene's germline CDR1 is PRHDT and CDR2 FYEKMQ (reference sequence). Trimming cost V 0 bases and J 1 base, with 9 bases left between them. The CDR3 is 16 amino acids. CDR3 protein: CASSLGPRGNTGELFF. In DNA form, the CDR3 reads TGTGCCAGCAGCTTAGGCCCGCGGGGGAACACCGGGGAGCTGTTTTTT.

The CDR3 reads CASSRRQGANAEKLFF. Here the CDR3 DNA reads TGTGCCAGCTCACGCCGACAGGGGGCGAATGCCGAAAAACTGTTTTTT. J is TRBJ1-4 and V is TRBV18, with 10 bases aligning to TRBD1. CDR1 and CDR2 (germline): KGHSH, LQKENI. Unmatched junction bases numbered 10, after V lost 4 bases and J lost 8 bases. This CDR3 has 16 amino acids.

This clone was found a few times. The chain is built from TRBV5-1 and TRBJ2-5; 7 bases match TRBD1. Germline V gene data show CDR1 as SGHRS and CDR2 as YFSETQ. This CDR3 has 15 amino acids. V gave up 0 bases and J gave up 4 bases; unmatched junction bases: 6. Here the CDR3 reads CASSLVAEGAETQYF. The DNA for the CDR3 is TGCGCCAGCAGCTTGGTAGCTGAGGGGGCAGAGACCCAGTACTTC. The variable domain in full, completed from reference TRBV5-1 and TRBJ2-5, reads KAGVTQTPRYLIKTRGQQVTLSCSPISGHRSVSWYQQTPGQGLQFLFEYFSETQRNKGNFPGRFSGRQFSNSRSEMNVSTLELGDSALYLCASSLVAEGAETQYFGPGTRLLVL.

The rearrangement joins TRBV6-6 to TRBJ2-7, with a weak D call TRBD1 (6 bases). V lost 6 bases, J lost 5 bases, and 14 bases lay in between. From germline, CDR1 is MNHNY and CDR2 SVGAGI (reference sequence). This CDR3 comprises 13 residues. The CDR3 coding sequence is TGTGCCAGCAGGACTGGACAGTCCAACGAGCAGTACTTC. Encoded protein: CASRTGQSNEQYF.